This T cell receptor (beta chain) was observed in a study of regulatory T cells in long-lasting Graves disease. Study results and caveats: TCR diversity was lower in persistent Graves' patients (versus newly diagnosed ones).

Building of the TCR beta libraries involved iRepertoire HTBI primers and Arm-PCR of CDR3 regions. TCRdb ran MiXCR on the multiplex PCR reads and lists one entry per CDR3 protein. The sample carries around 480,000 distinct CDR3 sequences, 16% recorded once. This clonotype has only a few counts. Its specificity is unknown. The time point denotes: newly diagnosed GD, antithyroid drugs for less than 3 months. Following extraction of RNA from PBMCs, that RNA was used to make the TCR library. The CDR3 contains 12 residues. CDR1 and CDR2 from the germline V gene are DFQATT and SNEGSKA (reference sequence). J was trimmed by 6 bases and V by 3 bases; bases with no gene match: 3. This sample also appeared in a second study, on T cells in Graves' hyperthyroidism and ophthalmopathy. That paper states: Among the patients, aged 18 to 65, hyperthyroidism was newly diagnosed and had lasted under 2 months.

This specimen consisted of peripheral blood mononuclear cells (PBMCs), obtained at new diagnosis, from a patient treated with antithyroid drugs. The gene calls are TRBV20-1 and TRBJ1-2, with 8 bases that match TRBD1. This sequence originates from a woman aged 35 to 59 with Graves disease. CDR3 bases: TGCAGTGCTAGGGGACAGGTCCATGGCTACACCTTC. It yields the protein CSARGQVHGYTF.